The T cell receptor (beta chain) described here comes from a study of blood T cell repertoires in COVID-19. Using immunoSEQ multiplex PCR, the repertoire was profiled, and TCRdb retains in-frame clones only, with some absent. The sample holds some 130,000 clones; approximately 74% are singletons and the top ten take 1.9%. The CDR3 has 16 amino acids. Germline CDR1 is MNHNY and CDR2 is SVGAGI (reference sequence). V was clipped by 2 bases and J by 0 bases, with 10 bases between them. This clone was seen only once. The sequencing input was peripheral blood. The receptor was derived from a woman in her seventies with acute or convalescent COVID-19. This chain links TRBV6-6 with TRBJ2-2; no clear D. The CDR3 loop is CASSYLQVPNTGELFF. The CDR3 nucleotides are TGTGCCAGCAGTTACCTCCAGGTCCCGAACACCGGGGAGCTGTTTTTT.